The 27 T cell receptor beta chains given below trace back to one sample, sequenced in a study of T cells in Graves' hyperthyroidism and ophthalmopathy. Amplified TCR beta CDR3 regions came from RNA transcripts. The primer set for the first-round RT-PCR of the TCR CDR3 was HTBI. TCRdb reprocessed the multiplex PCR reads with MiXCR, giving one entry per CDR3 protein. The data contain some 700,000 distinct CDR3 sequences, around 16% of them singletons. Sequencing was carried out using blood. The receptors shown here come from a man in his fifties or sixties with Graves' hyperthyroidism.

This rearrangement joins TRBV24-1 to TRBJ1-2; perhaps TRBD1 as D (6 bases). Looked up from germline, CDR1 is KGHDR and CDR2 is SFDVKD. CDR3 length: 16 residues. The V gene lost 4 bases and the J gene lost 7 bases, with 21 bases spanning the gap. CDR3 nucleotide sequence: TGTGCCACCAGTGACCCTCGACAAGGGGGTAGCTGTGGCTACACCTTC. This gives the protein CATSDPRQGGSCGYTF.

This clonotype was recorded a few times. J is TRBJ1-5 and V is TRBV7-9, with D possibly being TRBD1 (5 bases). Trimming stripped 3 bases from V and 3 bases from J, with 12 bases between. CDR1 is SEHNR and CDR2 is FQNEAQ in the germline V gene (reference sequence). The CDR3 runs 15 residues. The DNA for the CDR3 is TGTGCCAGCAGCTTCTACGGGACCTACAATCAGCCCCAGCATTTT. It translates to CASSFYGTYNQPQHF.

This clonotype was counted many times. The V and J genes are TRBV2 and TRBJ2-5; a possible D gene is TRBD2 (6 bases). Germline-derived CDR1 and CDR2 are SNHLY and FYNNEI. The CDR3 is 14 amino acids. Between the trimmed V and J ends, which lost 6 bases and 2 bases, there was a span of 13 bases. As DNA, the CDR3 is TGTGCCAGCAGAGTCTTCGCGGGACAAGAGACCCAGTACTTC. Translated, it gives CASRVFAGQETQYF.

The CDR3 DNA follows: TGTGCCAGCCACGGGGGACAGGGCCTGGGAGATACGCAGTATTTT. This encodes CASHGGQGLGDTQYF. The chain employs TRBV19 and TRBJ2-3; 9 bases match TRBD1. Germline V CDR1 and CDR2: LNHDA, SQIVND (reference sequence). The length of the CDR3 is 15 residues. Trimming cost V 9 bases and J 5 bases; bases outside gene matches: 12.

This clonotype was seen only a few times. The V call is TRBV7-9, the J call TRBJ2-4; the D is unclear. The germline CDR1 and CDR2 sequences are SEHNR and FQNEAQ (reference sequence). Trimming stripped 1 base from V and 7 bases from J, with 8 bases between. The CDR3 sequence is 13 residues long. The CDR3 spells CASSLGVENIQYF. The CDR3, as DNA: TGTGCCAGCAGCTTAGGGGTTGAGAACATTCAGTACTTC. The variable domain in full, with the rest retrieved from reference TRBV7-9 and TRBJ2-4, is DTGVSQNPRHKITKRGQNVTFRCDPISEHNRLYWYRQTLGQGPEFLTYFQNEAQLEKSRLLSDRFSAERPKGSFSTLEIQRTEQGDSAMYLCASSLGVENIQYFGAGTRLSVL.

This clonotype was counted at least ten times. The V and J genes are TRBV6-1 and TRBJ2-7, with D perhaps matching TRBD1 (6 bases). V was pared by 4 bases and J by 1 base, with 11 bases between. The germline CDR1 and CDR2 sequences are MNHNS and SASEGT. CDR3 length equals 14 residues. CDR3 bases: TGTGCCAGCAGTGCGAACAGGGCTTCCTACGAGCAGTACTTC. This gives the protein CASSANRASYEQYF.

V is TRBV7-3 and J is TRBJ2-7; tentative D call: TRBD2 (6 bases). Germline CDR1 and CDR2: SGHTA and FQGTGA. The CDR3 is 15 residues long. The ends were cut back, 5 bases at V and 3 bases at J, with 17 bases in the middle. This CDR3 reads CASSAMGGGDYEQYF. CDR3 bases: TGTGCCAGCAGCGCAATGGGGGGTGGGGACTACGAGCAGTACTTC.

The rearrangement uses TRBV12-3 or TRBV12-4 and TRBJ2-5; D is tentatively TRBD1 or TRBD2 (6 bases each). V was cut by 5 bases and J by 14 bases, with 18 bases left in between. The CDR3 contains 12 residues. In nucleotides, the CDR3 is TGTGCCAGCAGTCCTCGGGGGCGCATGCTCTACTTC. This encodes CASSPRGRMLYF.

The gene calls are TRBV18 and TRBJ1-5; 10 bases agree with TRBD1. Germline V CDR1 and CDR2: KGHSH, LQKENI. The CDR3 has 15 residues. V lost 6 bases, J lost 10 bases, and 12 bases stayed unmatched. The CDR3 spells CASSTGQGYYLPQHF. CDR3 DNA sequence: TGTGCCAGCTCGACGGGACAGGGGTATTATCTTCCCCAGCATTTT.

This clonotype occurred a few times. The rearrangement joins TRBV6-1 to TRBJ1-5; 8 bases are shared with TRBD1. This CDR3 has 15 residues. J was trimmed by 5 bases and V by 6 bases; bases with no gene match: 9. The V gene's germline CDR1 is MNHNS and CDR2 SASEGT. The CDR3 is CASRRTGQGYQPQHF. As DNA, the CDR3 is TGTGCCAGCAGACGGACTGGACAGGGCTATCAGCCCCAGCATTTT.

This clonotype came up a few times. V and J are TRBV4-2 and TRBJ1-4; the match to TRBD1 covers 7 bases. The CDR3 covers 16 residues. Germline V gives CDR1 LGHNA, CDR2 YNFKEQ. Unmatched junction bases numbered 5, after V lost 0 bases and J lost 4 bases. CDR3 amino acids: CASSQDVAGGNEKLFF. In DNA form, the CDR3 reads TGTGCCAGCAGCCAAGATGTGGCAGGGGGTAATGAAAAACTGTTTTTT.

This clonotype was seen more than once but under ten times. The chain recombines TRBV9 with TRBJ2-1; D gene uncertain. There are 14 residues in the CDR3. The germline V gene has CDR1 SGDLS and CDR2 YYNGEE. V was shortened by 0 bases and J by 4 bases, with 8 bases between the two germline ends. CDR3 region: CASSVVVGYNEQFF. DNA of the CDR3: TGTGCCAGCAGCGTAGTGGTGGGTTACAATGAGCAGTTCTTC.

In its sample, this clonotype was seen many times. The chain couples TRBV28 to TRBJ1-5, with TRBD1 identical over 8 bases. The V gene's germline CDR1 is MDHEN and CDR2 SYDVKM. The J segment lost 9 bases and the V segment lost 7 bases, leaving 11 bases of the junction unmatched. The CDR3 covers 14 residues. The DNA of the CDR3 is TGTGCCAGCACCCCAGGGGGCGAAGGTCGGCCCCAGCATTTT. This codes for CASTPGGEGRPQHF.

The V call is TRBV12-3 or TRBV12-4, the J call TRBJ1-2; 7 bases are a match to TRBD1. This CDR3 region has 12 residues. V was clipped by 10 bases and J by 7 bases; unmatched bases: 9. CDR3 in DNA: TGTGCCACGACAGGGAGGGTCCCTGGCTACACCTTC. It specifies CATTGRVPGYTF.

This clonotype was seen ten or more times. The rearrangement links TRBV10-3 to TRBJ1-1; D is perhaps TRBD1 (5 bases). Per the germline V gene, CDR1 is ENHRY and CDR2 is SYGVKD. Trimming took off 6 bases at V and 5 bases at J, with 19 bases between the two ends. The CDR3 has 15 residues. The chain's CDR3 is CAISKVGGRGTEAFF. Written as DNA, the CDR3 is TGTGCCATCAGCAAAGTGGGCGGGCGGGGGACTGAAGCTTTCTTT.

This clonotype has at least ten counts. J is TRBJ2-2 and V is TRBV5-1; D possibly corresponds to TRBD1 (5 bases). CDR1 is SGHRS and CDR2 is YFSETQ in the germline V gene. The CDR3 spans 14 residues. Trimming left V 0 bases short and J 4 bases short, with 7 bases between. CDR3 in DNA: TGCGCCAGCAGCTTGGAACAGGCCACCGGGGAGCTGTTTTTT. Translation gives CASSLEQATGELFF.

The table lists this clonotype with many counts. The chain uses TRBV7-2 and TRBJ2-1; TRBD2 matches 10 bases. Looked up from germline, CDR1 is SGHTA and CDR2 is FQGNSA. This CDR3 comprises 15 residues. J lost 7 bases, V lost 2 bases, and 5 bases had no gene match. CDR3 nucleotide sequence: TGTGCCAGCAGCTTACCCGCGGGACTAGCGAATGAGCAGTTCTTC. Protein product: CASSLPAGLANEQFF.

The V gene is TRBV19, the J gene TRBJ2-2; D gene uncertain. V dropped 1 base and J dropped 7 bases, with 4 bases sitting between them. The CDR3 runs 12 residues. The germline gives CDR1 LNHDA, CDR2 SQIVND (reference sequence). The CDR3 sequence is CASSIAVGELFF. Here the CDR3 DNA reads TGTGCCAGTAGTATAGCGGTCGGGGAGCTGTTTTTT.

In this sample, this clonotype turned up a few times. This rearrangement joins TRBV20-1 to TRBJ2-7; TRBD2 matches at 14 bases. Germline assignment: CDR1 DFQATT and CDR2 SNEGSKA (reference sequence). The CDR3 loop spans 18 amino acids. V dropped 6 bases and J dropped 4; count of bases not matched to a gene: 17. CDR3 coding DNA: TGCAGTGCCCGAATCTGGGGGGGACTAGCGGGAGATGGGTACGAGCAGTACTTC. This codes for CSARIWGGLAGDGYEQYF.

The sample holds a few counts of this clonotype. The chain employs TRBV7-9 and TRBJ2-2; TRBD1 matches at 7 bases. Germline CDR1 is SEHNR and CDR2 is FQNEAQ (reference sequence). V trimming: 6 bases; J trimming: 1 base; junction bases outside the gene matches: 5. The CDR3 loop spans 15 amino acids. In nucleotides, the CDR3 is TGTGCCAGCAGAGCCCGGACAGGGAACACCGGGGAGCTGTTTTTT. This gives the protein CASRARTGNTGELFF.

V and J are TRBV2 and TRBJ2-5; 9 bases match TRBD2. The CDR3 consists of 15 residues. Germline CDR1 is SNHLY and CDR2 is FYNNEI. Germline trimming cut 3 bases from V and 7 bases from J; bases unmatched to any gene: 9. The chain's CDR3 is CASSEIAGEVGTQYF. CDR3 coding DNA: TGTGCCAGCAGTGAGATAGCGGGAGAGGTTGGGACCCAGTACTTC.

J is TRBJ2-1 and V is TRBV4-1, with 8 bases fitting TRBD2. Losses at the gene ends were 2 bases for V and 0 bases for J; bases not matched to a gene: 6. The CDR3 covers 17 residues. Germline V lookup: CDR1 MGHRA, CDR2 YSYEKL. In nucleotides, the CDR3 is TGCGCCAGCAGCCAACCCGGACTAGCCGACTCCTACAATGAGCAGTTCTTC. Its translation is CASSQPGLADSYNEQFF.

The chain combines TRBV13 with TRBJ2-3; the D is unclear. The CDR3 has 13 residues. V was shortened by 8 bases and J by 0 bases, with 9 bases between the two germline ends. The germline CDR1 and CDR2 sequences are PRHDT and FYEKMQ (reference sequence). The CDR3 DNA is TGTGCCAGCGGACCGGCTAGCACAGATACGCAGTATTTT. Protein sequence: CASGPASTDTQYF.

The CDR3 protein is CASSLVELGSYNEQFF. Written as DNA, the CDR3 is TGTGCCAGCAGCTTAGTAGAACTTGGGTCCTACAATGAGCAGTTCTTC. V is TRBV7-2 and J is TRBJ2-1; no definite D call. The CDR3 is made up of 16 amino acids. V lost 1 base to trimming and J lost 1 base, with 11 bases between them. CDR1 and CDR2 from the germline V gene are SGHTA and FQGNSA.

This chain links TRBV19 with TRBJ2-3, with D maybe TRBD2 (5 bases). The length of the CDR3 is 14 residues. CDR1 is LNHDA, CDR2 SQIVND, per germline (reference sequence). Trimming stripped 2 bases from V and 4 bases from J, with 10 bases between. CDR3: CASSIRGFADTQYF. In DNA form, the CDR3 reads TGTGCCAGTAGTATAAGAGGGTTCGCAGATACGCAGTATTTT. Full variable domain (rest looked up from reference TRBV19 and TRBJ2-3): DGGITQSPKYLFRKEGQNVTLSCEQNLNHDAMYWYRQDPGQGLRLIYYSQIVNDFQKGDIAEGYSVSREKKESFPLTVTSAQKNPTAFYLCASSIRGFADTQYFGPGTRLTVL.

The rearrangement joins TRBV18 to TRBJ2-1; D unclear. Deletions cut 2 bases from V and 1 base from J, with 9 bases between. The CDR3 spans 15 residues. Per germline, CDR1 KGHSH and CDR2 LQKENI. CDR3 residues: CASSPRSNSYNEQFF. CDR3 in DNA: TGTGCCAGCTCACCAAGATCGAATTCCTACAATGAGCAGTTCTTC.

The sample holds one count of this clonotype. The chain employs TRBV27 and TRBJ2-1; possibly TRBD1 or TRBD2 for D (5 bases each). The CDR3 spans 12 residues. Germline CDR1 reads MNHEY; CDR2 reads SMNVEV (reference sequence). Trimming removed 5 bases at V and 14 bases at J, with 16 bases between. CDR3 coding DNA: TGTGCCAGCAGTAGATCCCGGGACCTTGAGTTCTTC. Translation: CASSRSRDLEFF.